The rows below give T cell receptor beta chains drawn from one sample of a study of blood T cell repertoires in COVID-19. Clones were sequenced by immunoSEQ multiplex PCR, and TCRdb holds only the in-frame ones, with some missing. Here the sample spans under 200,000 clones, roughly nine tenths being singletons. The specimen sequenced was peripheral blood. The receptors derive from a woman older than 75 in a cohort sampled during active or convalescent COVID-19. CDR3s include the opening cysteine and the closing phenylalanine or tryptophan. A D gene is named only where the DNA matches it firmly. The size entry is marked missing in some rows and otherwise reads once, few, many or a size class.

j_gene | abundance | v_gene | d_gene | CDR3nt | CDR3aa
TRBJ1-1 | NA | TRBV20-1 | TRBD1 | TGCAGTGCTAGTCCGGCAGGGGGAGGAACTGAAGCTTTCTTT | CSASPAGGGTEAFF
TRBJ1-1 | NA | TRBV28 | NA | TGTGCCAGCAGTCCCCCCAGTGGGCACGGCACTGAAGCTTTCTTT | CASSPPSGHGTEAFF
TRBJ2-5 | few | TRBV19 | NA | TGTGCCAGCCAACCAACCTGGGGGCGAGAGACCCAGTACTTC | CASQPTWGRETQYF
TRBJ2-1 | few | TRBV7-9 | NA | TGTGCCAGCAGCTTAAGCTTCTTCTACAATGAGCAGTTCTTC | CASSLSFFYNEQFF
TRBJ2-5 | NA | TRBV15 | TRBD2 | TGTGCCACCAGCAGCCTAGCGGGAGGGAAAGAGACCCAGTACTTC | CATSSLAGGKETQYF
TRBJ2-5 | few | TRBV10-3 | TRBD2 | TGTGCCATCAGTGATGTGGCGGGGGGGCTGGAGACCCAGTACTTC | CAISDVAGGLETQYF
TRBJ2-1 | NA | TRBV6-5 | NA | TGTGCCAGCAGTTCCCGCCAAACTAGTGCCTACAATGAGCAGTTCTTC | CASSSRQTSAYNEQFF
TRBJ1-6 | NA | TRBV5-1 | TRBD1 | TGCGCCAGCAGTTCCACCGGGACAGTAGGTTCACCCCTCCACTTT | CASSSTGTVGSPLHF
TRBJ1-1 | NA | TRBV27 | TRBD1 | TGTGCCAGCAGTTTCCTCAACTCCGGGACAGGGCACACTGAAGCTTTCTTT | CASSFLNSGTGHTEAFF
TRBJ2-2 | NA | TRBV5-1 | NA | TGCGCCAGCAGCTTGGACCCAGATCAAAACACCGGGGAGCTGTTTTTT | CASSLDPDQNTGELFF
TRBJ2-4 | NA | TRBV10-3 | NA | TGTGCCATCAGTGGCCCCCTAGATGGCAAAAACATTCAGTACTTC | CAISGPLDGKNIQYF